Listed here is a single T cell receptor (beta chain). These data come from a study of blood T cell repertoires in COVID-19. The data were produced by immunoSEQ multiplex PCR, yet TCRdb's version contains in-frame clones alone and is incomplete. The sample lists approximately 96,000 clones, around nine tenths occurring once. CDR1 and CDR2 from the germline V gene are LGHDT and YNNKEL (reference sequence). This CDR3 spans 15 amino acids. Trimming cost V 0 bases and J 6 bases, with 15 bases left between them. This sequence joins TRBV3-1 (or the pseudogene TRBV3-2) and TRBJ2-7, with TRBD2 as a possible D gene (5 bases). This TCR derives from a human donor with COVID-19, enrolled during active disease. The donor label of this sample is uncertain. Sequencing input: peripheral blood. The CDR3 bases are TGTGCCAGCAGCCAAGATTTGGCAGTCCGGGGCGAGCAGTACTTC. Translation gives CASSQDLAVRGEQYF.